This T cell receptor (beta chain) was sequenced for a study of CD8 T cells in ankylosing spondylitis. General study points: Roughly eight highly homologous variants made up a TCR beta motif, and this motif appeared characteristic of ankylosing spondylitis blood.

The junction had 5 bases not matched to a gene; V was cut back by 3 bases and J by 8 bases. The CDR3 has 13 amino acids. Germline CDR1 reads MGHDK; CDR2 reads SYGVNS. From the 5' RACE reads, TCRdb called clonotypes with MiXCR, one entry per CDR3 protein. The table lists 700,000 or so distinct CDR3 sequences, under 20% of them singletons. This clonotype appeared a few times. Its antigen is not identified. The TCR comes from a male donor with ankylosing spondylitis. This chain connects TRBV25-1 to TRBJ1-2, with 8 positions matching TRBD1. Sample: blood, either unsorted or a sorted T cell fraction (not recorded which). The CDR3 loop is CASSEQGATGYTF. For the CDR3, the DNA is TGTGCCAGCAGTGAGCAGGGGGCGACGGGCTACACCTTC.